This T cell receptor (beta chain) was captured by sequencing in a study of cytomegalovirus exposure and HLA in healthy donors. Background on the study: The same platform as the approximately 700 first-cohort repertoires was used for the roughly 130 validation repertoires, a later analysis reported. Findings of the study overall: The study put 150 to 200 TCR beta chains on its list as cytomegalovirus-associated. Specificity for CMV antigens was confirmed in vitro for three of the CMV-associated chains.

This CDR3 region has 12 residues. CDR1 is MGHDK, CDR2 SYGVNS, per germline. With 5 bases removed from V and 8 bases from J, the gap between germline ends came to 11 bases. Clones were sequenced by immunoSEQ multiplex PCR, and TCRdb holds only the in-frame ones, with some missing. The profile shows 120,000 or so clones, approximately 91% of them singletons. The donors formed part of the approximately 120-subject validation cohort, distinct from the roughly 670-subject first cohort. Comment on this clone: Antigen: not known. Other DNA sequences in the sample encode the same CDR3.

The rearrangement uses TRBV25-1 and TRBJ2-3, with a tentative D call TRBD1 (6 bases). Sequences were obtained from PBMCs. This receptor was taken from a man between 18 and 35 years old in good health and CMV-seropositive. The CDR3 DNA is TGTGCCAGCAGTTTAATGGACAGTACGCAGTATTTT. It translates to CASSLMDSTQYF.